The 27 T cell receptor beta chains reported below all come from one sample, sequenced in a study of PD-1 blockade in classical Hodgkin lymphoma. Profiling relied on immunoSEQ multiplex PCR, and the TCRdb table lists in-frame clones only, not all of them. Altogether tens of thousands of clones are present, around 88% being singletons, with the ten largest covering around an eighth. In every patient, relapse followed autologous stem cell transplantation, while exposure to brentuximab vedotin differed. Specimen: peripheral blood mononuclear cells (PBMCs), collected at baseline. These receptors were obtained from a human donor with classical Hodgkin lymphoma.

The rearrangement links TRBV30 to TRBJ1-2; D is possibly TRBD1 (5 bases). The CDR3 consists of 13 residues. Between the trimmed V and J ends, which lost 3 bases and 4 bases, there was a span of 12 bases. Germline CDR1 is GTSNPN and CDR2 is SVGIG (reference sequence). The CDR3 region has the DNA TGTGCCTGGAGCGCCCTCACAGGCTATGGCTACACCTTC. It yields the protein CAWSALTGYGYTF.

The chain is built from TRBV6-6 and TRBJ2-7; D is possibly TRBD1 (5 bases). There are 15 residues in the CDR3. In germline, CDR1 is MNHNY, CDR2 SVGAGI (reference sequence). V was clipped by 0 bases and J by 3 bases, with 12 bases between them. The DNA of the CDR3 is TGTGCCAGCAGTTACTCAGCAGGGCTAAGCTACGAGCAGTACTTC. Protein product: CASSYSAGLSYEQYF.

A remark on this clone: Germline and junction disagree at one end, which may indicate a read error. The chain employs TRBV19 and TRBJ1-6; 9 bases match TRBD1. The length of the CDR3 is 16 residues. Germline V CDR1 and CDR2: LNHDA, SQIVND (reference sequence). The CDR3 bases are TGTGCCAGCAGTAGGCCAACCGGGACAGGGCTTTCACCCCTCCACTTT. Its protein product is CASSRPTGTGLSPLHF.

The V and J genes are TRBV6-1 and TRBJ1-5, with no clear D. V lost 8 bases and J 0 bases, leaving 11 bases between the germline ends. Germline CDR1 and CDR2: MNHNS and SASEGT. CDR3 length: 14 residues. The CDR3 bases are TGTGCCAGCGCGACCGCAGGTAGCAATCAGCCCCAGCATTTT. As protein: CASATAGSNQPQHF.

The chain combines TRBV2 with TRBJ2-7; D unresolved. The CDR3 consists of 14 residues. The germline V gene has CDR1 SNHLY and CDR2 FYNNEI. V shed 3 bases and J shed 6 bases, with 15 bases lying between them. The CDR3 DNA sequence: TGTGCCAGCAGTGAGGAACACTTGGCCGGCGAGCAGTACTTC. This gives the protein CASSEEHLAGEQYF.

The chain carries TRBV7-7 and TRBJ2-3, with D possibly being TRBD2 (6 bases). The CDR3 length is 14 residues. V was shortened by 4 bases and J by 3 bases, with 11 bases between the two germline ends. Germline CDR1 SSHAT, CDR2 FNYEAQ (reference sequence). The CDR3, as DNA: TGTGCCAGCAGCTCGGGACTGGAGACAGATACGCAGTATTTT. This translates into CASSSGLETDTQYF.

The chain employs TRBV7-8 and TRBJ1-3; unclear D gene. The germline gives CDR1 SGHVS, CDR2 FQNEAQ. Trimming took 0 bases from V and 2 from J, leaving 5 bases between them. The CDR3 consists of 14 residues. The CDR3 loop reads CASSLAVAGNTIYF. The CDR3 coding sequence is TGTGCCAGCAGCTTAGCGGTCGCTGGAAACACCATATATTTT.

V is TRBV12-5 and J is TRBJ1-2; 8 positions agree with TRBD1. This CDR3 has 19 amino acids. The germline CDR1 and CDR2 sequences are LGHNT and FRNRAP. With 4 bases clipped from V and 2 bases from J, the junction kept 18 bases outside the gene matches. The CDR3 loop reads CASGSGGVGMDRANYGYTF. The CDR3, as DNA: TGTGCTAGTGGTTCCGGTGGAGTCGGTATGGACAGGGCAAACTATGGCTACACCTTC.

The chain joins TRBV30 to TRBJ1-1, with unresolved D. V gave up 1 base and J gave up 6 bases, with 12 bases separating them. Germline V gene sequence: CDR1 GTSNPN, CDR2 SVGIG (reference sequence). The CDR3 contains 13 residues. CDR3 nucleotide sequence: TGTGCCTGGAGTGAAGAGTTAATGGCTGAAGCTTTCTTT. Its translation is CAWSEELMAEAFF.

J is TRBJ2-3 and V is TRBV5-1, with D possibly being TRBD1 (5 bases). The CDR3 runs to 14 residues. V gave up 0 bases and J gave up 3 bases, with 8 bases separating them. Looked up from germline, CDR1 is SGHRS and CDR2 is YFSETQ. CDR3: CASSLEGWTDTQYF. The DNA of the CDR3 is TGCGCCAGCAGCTTGGAGGGGTGGACAGATACGCAGTATTTT.

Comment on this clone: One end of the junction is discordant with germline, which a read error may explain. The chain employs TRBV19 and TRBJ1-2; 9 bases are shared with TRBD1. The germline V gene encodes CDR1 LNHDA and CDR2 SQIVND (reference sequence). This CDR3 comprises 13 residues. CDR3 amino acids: CASRGQGNYGYTF. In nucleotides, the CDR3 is TGTGCAAGTAGGGGACAGGGTAACTATGGCTACACCTTC.

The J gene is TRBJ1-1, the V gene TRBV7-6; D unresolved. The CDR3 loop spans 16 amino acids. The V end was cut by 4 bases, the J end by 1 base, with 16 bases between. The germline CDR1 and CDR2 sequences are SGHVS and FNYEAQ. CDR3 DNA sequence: TGTGCCAGCAGCTATGGGTTTTTTGTGGAGAACACTGAAGCTTTCTTT. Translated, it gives CASSYGFFVENTEAFF.

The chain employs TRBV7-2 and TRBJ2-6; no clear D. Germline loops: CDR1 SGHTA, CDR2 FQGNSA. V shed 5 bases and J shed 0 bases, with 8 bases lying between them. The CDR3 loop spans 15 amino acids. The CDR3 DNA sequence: TGTGCCAGCAGCCCCCGTTTCTCTGGGGCCAACGTCCTGACTTTC. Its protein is CASSPRFSGANVLTF.

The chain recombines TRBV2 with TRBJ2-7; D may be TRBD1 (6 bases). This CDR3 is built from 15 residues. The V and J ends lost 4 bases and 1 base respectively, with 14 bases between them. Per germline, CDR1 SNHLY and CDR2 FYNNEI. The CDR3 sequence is CASSGGPVNSYEQYF. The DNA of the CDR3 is TGTGCCAGCAGTGGGGGGCCAGTCAATTCCTACGAGCAGTACTTC.

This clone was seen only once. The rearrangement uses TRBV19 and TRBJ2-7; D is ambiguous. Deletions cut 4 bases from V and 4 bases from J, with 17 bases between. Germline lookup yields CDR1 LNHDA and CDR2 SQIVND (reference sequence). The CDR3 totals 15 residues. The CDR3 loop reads CASSKGIGYGYEQYF. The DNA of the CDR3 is TGTGCCAGTAGTAAAGGGATCGGGTACGGTTACGAGCAGTACTTC.

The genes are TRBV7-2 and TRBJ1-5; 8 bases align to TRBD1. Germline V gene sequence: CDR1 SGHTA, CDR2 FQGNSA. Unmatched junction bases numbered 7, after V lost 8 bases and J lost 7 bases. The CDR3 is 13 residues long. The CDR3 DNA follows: TGTGCCAGCCCGGACAGGGCGAAACAGCCCCAGCATTTT. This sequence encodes CASPDRAKQPQHF.

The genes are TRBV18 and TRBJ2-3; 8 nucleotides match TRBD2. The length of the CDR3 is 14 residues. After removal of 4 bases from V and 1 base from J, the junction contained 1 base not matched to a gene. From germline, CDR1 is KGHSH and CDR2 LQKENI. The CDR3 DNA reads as TGTGCCAGCTCACAAGCGGGGGGCACAGATACGCAGTATTTT. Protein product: CASSQAGGTDTQYF.

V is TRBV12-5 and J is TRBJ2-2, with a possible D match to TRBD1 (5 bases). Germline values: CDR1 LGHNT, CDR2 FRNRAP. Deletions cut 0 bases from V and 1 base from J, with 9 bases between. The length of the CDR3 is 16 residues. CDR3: CASGLVLDRNTGELFF. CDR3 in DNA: TGTGCTAGTGGTTTGGTACTCGACAGGAACACCGGGGAGCTGTTTTTT.

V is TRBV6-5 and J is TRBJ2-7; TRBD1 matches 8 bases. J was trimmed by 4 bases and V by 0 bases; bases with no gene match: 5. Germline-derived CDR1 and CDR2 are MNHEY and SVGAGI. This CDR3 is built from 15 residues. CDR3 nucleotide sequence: TGTGCCAGCAGTTACTCAAGGGACAGGAATTACGAGCAGTACTTC. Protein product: CASSYSRDRNYEQYF.

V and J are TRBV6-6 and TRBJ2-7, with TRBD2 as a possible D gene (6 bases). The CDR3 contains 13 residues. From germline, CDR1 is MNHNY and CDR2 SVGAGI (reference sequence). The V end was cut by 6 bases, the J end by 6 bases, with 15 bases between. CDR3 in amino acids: CASSSGERAEQYF. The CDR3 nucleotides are TGTGCCAGCAGCTCGGGGGAGAGGGCCGAGCAGTACTTC.

The CDR3, as DNA: TGTGCCAGCAGCTTAGCGGACCAAGAGACCCAGTACTTC. Its protein product is CASSLADQETQYF. V gene TRBV7-2 combines with J gene TRBJ2-5; D not certain. V shed 0 bases and J shed 0 bases, with 2 bases lying between them. Per the germline V gene, CDR1 is SGHTA and CDR2 is FQGNSA. The CDR3 has 13 residues.

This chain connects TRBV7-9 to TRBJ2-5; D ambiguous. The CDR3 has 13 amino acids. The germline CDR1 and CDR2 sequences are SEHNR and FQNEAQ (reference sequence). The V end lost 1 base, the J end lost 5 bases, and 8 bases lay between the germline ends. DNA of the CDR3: TGTGCCAGCAGCTTAGATGCAGGCGAGACCCAGTACTTC. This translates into CASSLDAGETQYF.

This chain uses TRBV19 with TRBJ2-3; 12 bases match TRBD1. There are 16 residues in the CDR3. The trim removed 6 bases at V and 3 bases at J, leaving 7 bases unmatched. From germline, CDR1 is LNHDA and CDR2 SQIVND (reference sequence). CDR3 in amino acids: CASRSGTGGRTDTQYF. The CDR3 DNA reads TGTGCCAGTAGATCCGGGACAGGGGGCAGGACAGATACGCAGTATTTT. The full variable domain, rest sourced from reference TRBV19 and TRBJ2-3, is DGGITQSPKYLFRKEGQNVTLSCEQNLNHDAMYWYRQDPGQGLRLIYYSQIVNDFQKGDIAEGYSVSREKKESFPLTVTSAQKNPTAFYLCASRSGTGGRTDTQYFGPGTRLTVL.

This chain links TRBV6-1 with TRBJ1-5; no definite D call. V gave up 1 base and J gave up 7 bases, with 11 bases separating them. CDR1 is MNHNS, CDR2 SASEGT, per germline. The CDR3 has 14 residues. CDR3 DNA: TGTGCCAGCAGTGAAGGTCCAGCGGGGCAGCCCCAGCATTTT. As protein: CASSEGPAGQPQHF.

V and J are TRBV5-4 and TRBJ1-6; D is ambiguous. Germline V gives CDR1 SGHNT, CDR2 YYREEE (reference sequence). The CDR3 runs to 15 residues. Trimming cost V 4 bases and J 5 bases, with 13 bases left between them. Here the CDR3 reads CASSPQAYDNSPLHF. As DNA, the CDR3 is TGTGCCAGCAGCCCTCAGGCCTACGATAATTCACCCCTCCACTTT.

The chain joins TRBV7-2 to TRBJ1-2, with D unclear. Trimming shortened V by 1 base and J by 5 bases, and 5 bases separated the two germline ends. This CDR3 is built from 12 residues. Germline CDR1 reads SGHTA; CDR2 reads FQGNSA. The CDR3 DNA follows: TGTGCCAGCAGCTTAGGATGGTATGGCTACACCTTC. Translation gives CASSLGWYGYTF.

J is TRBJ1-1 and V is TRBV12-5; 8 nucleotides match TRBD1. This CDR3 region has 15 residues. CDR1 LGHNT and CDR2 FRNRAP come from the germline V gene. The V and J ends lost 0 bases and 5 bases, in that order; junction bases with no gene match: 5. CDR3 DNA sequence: TGTGCTAGTGGTTTGGTGGCAGGGGGCTTTACTGAAGCTTTCTTT. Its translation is CASGLVAGGFTEAFF. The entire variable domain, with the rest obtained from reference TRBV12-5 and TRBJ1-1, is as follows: DARVTQTPRHKVTEMGQEVTMRCQPILGHNTVFWYRQTMMQGLELLAYFRNRAPLDDSGMPKDRFSAEMPDATLATLKIQPSEPRDSAVYFCASGLVAGGFTEAFFGQGTRLTVV.